These T cell receptor beta chains were read from a single sample in a study of cytomegalovirus exposure and HLA in healthy donors. TCRdb's table, derived via immunoSEQ multiplex PCR, lists solely in-frame clones and lacks some. This table holds under 95,000 clones, 94% found once. The sequenced sample was PBMCs. The receptors come from a woman younger than 35 in good health and CMV-seronegative. Both conserved end residues are part of each CDR3. The D gene is left open where the match is weak. Rows give clone size only sometimes, using once, few, many, or a class for an expanded clone.

clone_size d_call j_call v_call cdr3_nt cdr3_aa
. TRBD1 TRBJ1-6 TRBV19 TGTGCCAGTAGTATGGTGGGACAGGGGAGCTCACCCCTCCACTTT CASSMVGQGSSPLHF
. . TRBJ2-5 TRBV6-1 TGTGCCAGCAGTGACGATTCAGGGTATCATGCAGAGACCCAGTACTTC CASSDDSGYHAETQYF
. . TRBJ2-7 TRBV6-6 TGTGCCAGCAGCCCAGGGGTCTACGAGCAGTACTTC CASSPGVYEQYF
. TRBD1 TRBJ1-1 TRBV2 TGTGCCAGCAGTGGACAGGGGAACACTGAAGCTTTCTTT CASSGQGNTEAFF
. . TRBJ1-2 TRBV6-5 TGTGCCAGCAGCCCGAGCTACTATGGCTACACCTTC CASSPSYYGYTF
. TRBD1 TRBJ2-6 TRBV7-6 TGTGCCAGCAGCCCAGACAGGGTTGGGGCCAACGTCCTGACTTTC CASSPDRVGANVLTF
. . TRBJ1-3 TRBV4-3 TGCGCCAGCAGCCTACGGGTCGGAGGGGCCTCCTCTGGAAACACCATATATTTT CASSLRVGGASSGNTIYF
. . TRBJ2-1 TRBV30 TGTGCCTGGAGTAGTGGCGGGAACAATGAGCAGTTCTTC CAWSSGGNNEQFF
. TRBD1 TRBJ2-5 TRBV7-9 TGTGCCAGCAGCCTTTACCTAGGACAGGCGCCAGGGGCCCAGTACTTC CASSLYLGQAPGAQYF
. . TRBJ2-7 TRBV6-5 TGTGCCAGCAGTTACTCAATTAATGGCAGGCTTTATTTC CASSYSINGRLYF
once . TRBJ1-1 TRBV27 TGTGCCAGCAGTCTAAGGGGATTCGGGACTGAAGCTTTCTTT CASSLRGFGTEAFF
. . TRBJ2-1 TRBV5-1 TGCGCCAGCAGCTTGATGGGGCCCTCCTACAATGAGCAGTTCTTC CASSLMGPSYNEQFF
. TRBD2 TRBJ2-1 TRBV6-1 TGTGCCAGCAGTGGCCGGGGGGGGGTATACAATGAGCAGTTCTTC CASSGRGGVYNEQFF
. TRBD2 TRBJ2-7 TRBV5-6 TGTGCCGGCAGCTGGGAGGGTTACGAGCAGTACTTC CAGSWEGYEQYF
. . TRBJ1-4 TRBV4-1 TGCGCCAGCAGCCAAGCAGTCGGACAGCCTTATAATGAAAAACTGTTTTTT CASSQAVGQPYNEKLFF